One sample yielded the 25 T cell receptor beta chains listed below, sequenced in a study of blood T cell repertoires in COVID-19. Here immunoSEQ multiplex PCR was the method, and the copy in TCRdb shows in-frame clones only, minus some. The repertoire holds 250,000 to 350,000 clones, with roughly 90% as singletons. Material for sequencing was peripheral blood. The origin of the receptors is a woman in her 30s with active or convalescent COVID-19.

This chain uses TRBV6-5 with TRBJ1-2; tentative D call: TRBD1 (5 bases). The CDR3 sequence is 15 residues long. V was cut by 2 bases and J by 7 bases, with 17 bases left in between. Germline CDR1 reads MNHEY; CDR2 reads SVGAGI. CDR3: CASSYRPGQGGGYTF. Here the CDR3 DNA reads TGTGCCAGCAGTTACCGGCCGGGGCAGGGAGGTGGCTACACCTTC.

V usage is TRBV7-3 and J usage is TRBJ2-3, with unresolved D. The germline gives CDR1 SGHTA, CDR2 FQGTGA. This CDR3 is built from 14 residues. Between the trimmed V and J ends, which lost 2 bases and 0 bases, there was a span of 6 bases. The CDR3 loop is CASSLQSSTDTQYF. CDR3 sequence (DNA): TGTGCCAGCAGCTTACAGTCAAGCACAGATACGCAGTATTTT.

The chain links TRBV6-2 or TRBV6-3 to TRBJ1-5; a weak D match, TRBD1 (5 bases). This CDR3 comprises 14 residues. Trimming shortened V by 6 bases and J by 2 bases, and 11 bases separated the two germline ends. The germline gives CDR1 MNHEY, CDR2 SVGEGT. The CDR3 protein is CASSPRGGNQPQHF. The CDR3 DNA follows: TGTGCCAGCAGCCCCCGGGGGGGCAATCAGCCCCAGCATTTT.

This clone was detected only a few times. The rearrangement joins TRBV5-1 to TRBJ1-1; D might be TRBD1 (6 bases). In germline, CDR1 is SGHRS, CDR2 YFSETQ. This CDR3 has 16 amino acids. V gave up 0 bases and J gave up 5 bases, with 17 bases separating them. The CDR3: CASSLAFRQGRTEAFF. In DNA form, the CDR3 reads TGCGCCAGCAGCTTGGCTTTTAGGCAGGGGCGGACTGAAGCTTTCTTT.

The chain recombines TRBV5-5 with TRBJ1-5, with TRBD1 identical over 10 bases. The J segment lost 3 bases and the V segment lost 4 bases, leaving 4 bases of the junction unmatched. CDR3 length: 15 amino acids. CDR1 and CDR2 from the germline V gene are SGHKS and YYEKEE (reference sequence). DNA of the CDR3: TGTGCCAGCAGCCGGGGGACAGGGGACAATCAGCCCCAGCATTTT. It translates to CASSRGTGDNQPQHF.

This chain joins TRBV6-5 and TRBJ1-6; D uncertain. The V gene lost 10 bases and the J gene lost 8 bases, with 18 bases spanning the gap. This CDR3 has 14 residues. Germline assignment: CDR1 MNHEY and CDR2 SVGAGI. The CDR3 DNA sequence: TGTGCCACCACGCGGGGAGGGATCCATTCACCCCTCCACTTT. Translation: CATTRGGIHSPLHF.

J is TRBJ2-3 and V is TRBV7-8; D perhaps matches TRBD2 (6 bases). Between the trimmed V and J ends, which lost 4 bases and 3 bases, there was a span of 11 bases. CDR1 and CDR2 from the germline V gene are SGHVS and FQNEAQ. CDR3 size: 14 residues. In DNA form, the CDR3 reads TGTGCCAGCAGCTCCGCCGGGGGAACAGATACGCAGTATTTT. It codes for CASSSAGGTDTQYF.

The V and J genes are TRBV29-1 and TRBJ2-7, with D unclear. This CDR3 has 12 amino acids. The germline V gene has CDR1 SQVTM and CDR2 ANQGSEA. The V end lost 1 base, the J end lost 4 bases, and 8 bases lay between the germline ends. CDR3 sequence: CSVEVARYEQYF. The DNA of the CDR3 is TGCAGCGTTGAAGTCGCACGGTACGAGCAGTACTTC.

The V call is TRBV5-1, the J call TRBJ2-5; possibly TRBD1 for D (7 bases). V was cut by 0 bases and J by 4 bases, with 16 bases left in between. CDR3 length: 16 amino acids. Germline values: CDR1 SGHRS, CDR2 YFSETQ. The CDR3 here is CASSLGLQGRLETQYF. Written as DNA, the CDR3 is TGCGCCAGCAGCTTGGGCTTACAGGGGAGGTTAGAGACCCAGTACTTC.

The V gene is TRBV9, the J gene TRBJ1-2; no definite D call. The CDR3 extends over 13 amino acids. V gave up 0 bases and J gave up 8 bases, with 11 bases separating them. Germline V gene sequence: CDR1 SGDLS, CDR2 YYNGEE. CDR3 in amino acids: CASSVGILEGYTF. For the CDR3, the DNA is TGTGCCAGCAGCGTAGGGATTCTGGAGGGCTACACCTTC. The full variable domain, in which reference TRBV9 and TRBJ1-2 provide the parts outside the CDR3, is DSGVTQTPKHLITATGQRVTLRCSPRSGDLSVYWYQQSLDQGLQFLIQYYNGEERAKGNILERFSAQQFPDLHSELNLSSLELGDSALYFCASSVGILEGYTFGSGTRLTVV.

The CDR3 protein is CASRSTGGARGEYGYTF. For the CDR3, the DNA is TGTGCCAGCAGATCGACAGGGGGCGCAAGGGGGGAGTATGGCTACACCTTC. V is TRBV28 and J is TRBJ1-2, with 10 bases matching TRBD1. CDR1 is MDHEN, CDR2 SYDVKM, per germline. V lost 6 bases to trimming and J lost 5 bases; unmatched junction nucleotides: 15. CDR3 size: 17 residues.

CDR3 DNA: TGTGCCAGCAGCCAAGGTGGGGGCACCCATGAGCAGTTCTTC. As protein: CASSQGGGTHEQFF. The chain uses TRBV3-1 (or the pseudogene TRBV3-2) and TRBJ2-1; D may be TRBD1 (6 bases). The CDR3 is made up of 14 amino acids. The germline V gene has CDR1 LGHDT and CDR2 YNNKEL (reference sequence). V lost 1 base, J lost 8 bases, and 12 bases lay in between.

The chain links TRBV10-3 to TRBJ2-7; the D gene is possibly TRBD1 (7 bases). CDR3 size: 11 residues. The V end was cut by 10 bases, the J end by 7 bases, with 14 bases between. Per germline, CDR1 ENHRY and CDR2 SYGVKD. The CDR3 region has the DNA TGTGCCACCAGGGGGGCCGGAGAGCAGTACTTC. This encodes CATRGAGEQYF.

This chain uses TRBV7-3 with TRBJ1-1; D gene uncertain. From germline, CDR1 is SGHTA and CDR2 FQGTGA. V was shortened by 1 base and J by 5 bases, with 14 bases between the two germline ends. This CDR3 region has 15 residues. CDR3 residues: CASSLKVGVGTEAFF. In nucleotides, the CDR3 is TGTGCCAGCAGCTTAAAGGTCGGGGTCGGAACTGAAGCTTTCTTT.

The chain carries TRBV5-1 and TRBJ2-5, with 7 nucleotides matching TRBD1. V lost 1 base to trimming and J lost 1 base; unmatched junction nucleotides: 4. Per germline, CDR1 SGHRS and CDR2 YFSETQ. This CDR3 region has 15 residues. The CDR3 sequence is CASSLQGTAQETQYF. The CDR3, as DNA: TGCGCCAGCAGCTTGCAAGGGACAGCCCAAGAGACCCAGTACTTC.

V and J are TRBV7-3 and TRBJ1-3; D gene ambiguous. This CDR3 has 13 residues. Trimming shortened V by 0 bases and J by 8 bases, and 8 bases separated the two germline ends. Germline values: CDR1 SGHTA, CDR2 FQGTGA. The CDR3: CASSLTSGDTIYF. CDR3 DNA sequence: TGTGCCAGCAGCTTAACGTCGGGAGACACCATATATTTT.

The chain combines TRBV7-9 with TRBJ2-2; TRBD1 is a possible D gene (6 bases). The germline V gene has CDR1 SEHNR and CDR2 FQNEAQ (reference sequence). The V end lost 4 bases, the J end lost 2 bases, and 17 bases lay between the germline ends. There are 17 residues in the CDR3. The chain's CDR3 is CASSSSTGTLNTGELFF. Here the CDR3 DNA reads TGTGCCAGCAGCTCCTCAACCGGGACACTAAACACCGGGGAGCTGTTTTTT.

The chain joins TRBV6-5 to TRBJ2-1, with no clear D. CDR3 length equals 11 residues. V shed 5 bases and J shed 10 bases, with 9 bases lying between them. Germline V gene data show CDR1 as MNHEY and CDR2 as SVGAGI. This CDR3 is CASSNQMEQFF. CDR3 nucleotide sequence: TGTGCCAGCAGTAATCAAATGGAGCAGTTCTTC.

For the CDR3, the DNA is TGTGCCAGTAAGGGGCAGTTCCTTTATGGCTACACCTTC. This sequence encodes CASKGQFLYGYTF. The V gene is TRBV19, the J gene TRBJ1-2; D is possibly TRBD1 (5 bases). With 7 bases removed from V and 5 bases from J, the gap between germline ends came to 14 bases. Germline loops: CDR1 LNHDA, CDR2 SQIVND (reference sequence). CDR3 length: 13 residues.

The chain recombines TRBV6-6 with TRBJ1-3; no definite D call. The V gene's germline CDR1 is MNHNY and CDR2 SVGAGI (reference sequence). V was shortened by 7 bases and J by 4 bases, with 8 bases between the two germline ends. This CDR3 is 12 amino acids long. CDR3: CASTSMGNTIYF. The CDR3 coding sequence is TGTGCCAGCACATCTATGGGAAACACCATATATTTT.

V is TRBV19 and J is TRBJ1-2; TRBD1 aligns across 9 bases. The CDR3 extends over 12 amino acids. V trimming: 5 bases; J trimming: 8 bases; junction bases outside the gene matches: 3. Germline V gene data show CDR1 as LNHDA and CDR2 as SQIVND (reference sequence). CDR3 DNA: TGTGCCAGTAGTGCGGACAGGGGCGGCTACACCTTC. It translates to CASSADRGGYTF.

This clone was detected only once. V is TRBV30 and J is TRBJ2-1; 8 bases agree with TRBD2. Germline CDR1 reads GTSNPN; CDR2 reads SVGIG (reference sequence). The CDR3 is 14 amino acids. The V gene end was trimmed by 7 bases and the J gene end by 1 base; junction bases not matched to a gene: 6. In DNA form, the CDR3 reads TGTGCCTCCCCACGGGGGGGATCCTACAATGAGCAGTTCTTC. Amino acids: CASPRGGSYNEQFF.

This clone turned up a few times. The chain combines TRBV29-1 with TRBJ1-5, with D perhaps TRBD1 (6 bases). The CDR3 has 14 residues. Deletions cut 4 bases from V and 0 bases from J, with 10 bases between. Germline values: CDR1 SQVTM, CDR2 ANQGSEA. The CDR3 loop is CSVAQGNSNQPQHF. CDR3 DNA sequence: TGCAGCGTTGCACAGGGAAATAGCAATCAGCCCCAGCATTTT.

V and J are TRBV18 and TRBJ1-1; possibly TRBD1 for D (5 bases). This CDR3 is 11 amino acids long. CDR1 is KGHSH and CDR2 is LQKENI in the germline V gene. Trimming stripped 6 bases from V and 6 bases from J, with 8 bases between. The CDR3 region has the DNA TGTGCCAGCTCTGGGGGGGCTGAAGCTTTCTTT. The encoded protein is CASSGGAEAFF.

The rearrangement joins TRBV5-1 to TRBJ1-1, with unresolved D. This CDR3 has 15 amino acids. CDR1 SGHRS and CDR2 YFSETQ come from the germline V gene. Trimming cost V 0 bases and J 1 base, with 10 bases left between them. The DNA of the CDR3 is TGCGCCAGCAGCTTGGGAGGCACTGCGAACACTGAAGCTTTCTTT. Its protein product is CASSLGGTANTEAFF.